The rows below give T cell receptor beta chains drawn from one sample of a study of CD8 T cells in Susac syndrome. TCRdb used MiXCR to reprocess the immunoSEQ multiplex PCR reads, holding one entry per CDR3 protein. The sample lists 150,000 to 180,000 distinct CDR3 sequences, approximately 95% seen once, with approximately 0.17% in the top ten. Material: CD4+ T cells from PBMCs. Receptors originate from a human donor with Susac syndrome. Both conserved end residues are part of each CDR3. The order of the fields is J gene, clone size, D gene, V gene, CDR3 protein, CDR3 DNA. The D gene is left open where the match is weak. Not all rows give a size; the values are once, few, many and, for expanded clones, a class.

J: TRBJ1-4
size: NA
D: TRBD1
V: TRBV5-6
CDR3: CASSSPDRVNEKLFF
DNA: TGTGCCAGCAGCTCCCCGGACAGGGTAAATGAAAAACTGTTTTTT

J: TRBJ2-2
size: NA
D: TRBD2
V: TRBV20-1
CDR3: CSARWGRGGSPGELFF
DNA: TGCAGTGCTAGATGGGGGCGGGGGGGCTCTCCCGGGGAGCTGTTTTTT

J: TRBJ1-2
size: NA
D: NA
V: TRBV25-1
CDR3: CASSGQRVSNYGYTF
DNA: TGTGCCAGCAGTGGTCAGAGGGTTTCTAACTATGGCTACACCTTC

J: TRBJ2-5
size: NA
D: TRBD1
V: TRBV27
CDR3: CASSTGTGWETQYF
DNA: TGTGCCAGCAGCACCGGGACAGGGTGGGAGACCCAGTACTTC

J: TRBJ2-1
size: NA
D: TRBD2
V: TRBV6-2/TRBV6-3
CDR3: CAGLRRAGDHNEQFF
DNA: TGTGCCGGCTTACGTCGCGCGGGGGATCACAATGAGCAGTTCTTC

J: TRBJ2-3
size: NA
D: TRBD2
V: TRBV9
CDR3: CASSGGLAASTDTQYF
DNA: TGTGCCAGCAGCGGGGGACTAGCGGCAAGCACAGATACGCAGTATTTT

J: TRBJ2-5
size: NA
D: TRBD2
V: TRBV7-2
CDR3: CASSLGTSGKRTQYF
DNA: TGTGCCAGCAGCTTAGGGACTAGCGGCAAGCGGACCCAGTACTTC

J: TRBJ2-7
size: NA
D: TRBD1
V: TRBV2
CDR3: CASRTDRGRGEQYF
DNA: TGTGCCAGCAGGACGGACAGGGGGAGAGGTGAGCAGTACTTC

J: TRBJ2-3
size: NA
D: TRBD2
V: TRBV3-1
CDR3: CASSQDSGGNTDTQYF
DNA: TGTGCCAGCAGCCAAGATAGCGGGGGGAACACAGATACGCAGTATTTT

J: TRBJ2-7
size: NA
D: TRBD1
V: TRBV29-1
CDR3: CSVGQGTYEQYF
DNA: TGCAGCGTGGGACAGGGGACCTACGAGCAGTACTTC

J: TRBJ2-7
size: NA
D: NA
V: TRBV29-1
CDR3: CSVDNTPYEQYF
DNA: TGCAGCGTCGACAATACCCCCTACGAGCAGTACTTC

J: TRBJ1-6
size: NA
D: NA
V: TRBV7-6
CDR3: CASSVGGEDNSPLHF
DNA: TGTGCCAGCAGCGTAGGAGGGGAGGATAATTCACCCCTCCACTTT

J: TRBJ2-1
size: NA
D: NA
V: TRBV18
CDR3: CASSPLSGNEQFF
DNA: TGTGCCAGCTCACCGCTGTCGGGGAATGAGCAGTTCTTC

J: TRBJ1-4
size: NA
D: NA
V: TRBV4-2
CDR3: CASSQSATNEKLFF
DNA: TGTGCCAGCAGCCAATCTGCAACTAATGAAAAACTGTTTTTT

J: TRBJ2-3
size: NA
D: NA
V: TRBV12-3/TRBV12-4
CDR3: CASSLIEGTQYF
DNA: TGTGCCAGCAGTTTAATCGAGGGTACGCAGTATTTT

J: TRBJ1-1
size: NA
D: NA
V: TRBV24-1
CDR3: CATSDPYRSVNTEAFF
DNA: TGTGCCACCAGTGATCCCTACCGATCGGTGAACACTGAAGCTTTCTTT

J: TRBJ1-1
size: NA
D: NA
V: TRBV20-1
CDR3: CSVSHGAGQAFF
DNA: TGCAGTGTCTCCCATGGGGCAGGGCAGGCTTTCTTT

J: TRBJ1-1
size: NA
D: TRBD1
V: TRBV7-9
CDR3: CASSLRDRDSEAFF
DNA: TGTGCCAGCAGCTTACGGGACAGGGACTCTGAAGCTTTCTTT

J: TRBJ2-5
size: NA
D: NA
V: TRBV20-1
CDR3: CSARGREETQYF
DNA: TGCAGTGCTAGAGGGAGAGAAGAGACCCAGTACTTC

J: TRBJ2-5
size: NA
D: NA
V: TRBV5-1
CDR3: CASSPGTNQETQYF
DNA: TGCGCCAGCAGCCCAGGGACAAATCAAGAGACCCAGTACTTC

J: TRBJ1-5
size: NA
D: NA
V: TRBV18
CDR3: CASSPTENQPQHF
DNA: TGTGCCAGCTCACCCACAGAAAATCAGCCCCAGCATTTT

J: TRBJ1-2
size: NA
D: NA
V: TRBV29-1
CDR3: CSAERGKSGYTF
DNA: TGCAGCGCTGAGCGGGGGAAAAGTGGCTACACCTTC

J: TRBJ2-3
size: NA
D: TRBD2
V: TRBV24-1
CDR3: CATSETSGGTDTQYF
DNA: TGTGCCACCAGTGAGACTAGCGGGGGAACAGATACGCAGTATTTT

J: TRBJ2-7
size: NA
D: TRBD1
V: TRBV18
CDR3: CASSGTGSYEQYF
DNA: TGTGCCAGCTCAGGGACAGGCTCCTACGAGCAGTACTTC

J: TRBJ2-1
size: few
D: TRBD1
V: TRBV12-3/TRBV12-4
CDR3: CASSPRTGGHNEQFF
DNA: TGTGCCAGCAGTCCCCGGACAGGGGGCCACAATGAGCAGTTCTTC

J: TRBJ2-1
size: NA
D: NA
V: TRBV7-9
CDR3: CASSLGRQSNEQFF
DNA: TGTGCCAGCAGCTTAGGCCGACAGAGCAATGAGCAGTTCTTC

J: TRBJ2-2
size: NA
D: NA
V: TRBV2
CDR3: CASSEHAGIGELFF
DNA: TGTGCCAGCAGTGAGCATGCGGGGATCGGGGAGCTGTTTTTT

J: TRBJ1-2
size: NA
D: NA
V: TRBV9
CDR3: CASSVLAGLSDGYTF
DNA: TGTGCCAGCAGCGTATTGGCAGGGCTTAGCGATGGCTACACCTTC

J: TRBJ1-3
size: NA
D: NA
V: TRBV10-1
CDR3: CASSPEASGNTIYF
DNA: TGCGCCAGCAGTCCGGAAGCCTCTGGAAACACCATATATTTT

J: TRBJ1-1
size: NA
D: NA
V: TRBV29-1
CDR3: CSDGATEAFF
DNA: TGCAGCGACGGGGCCACTGAAGCTTTCTTT

J: TRBJ1-6
size: NA
D: NA
V: TRBV3-1
CDR3: CASSPGTNSPLHF
DNA: TGTGCCAGCAGCCCGGGGACCAATTCACCCCTCCACTTT

J: TRBJ2-3
size: NA
D: TRBD2
V: TRBV11-2
CDR3: CASRLAGATDTQYF
DNA: TGTGCCAGCAGACTAGCGGGGGCCACAGATACGCAGTATTTT

J: TRBJ2-4
size: NA
D: TRBD2
V: TRBV12-3/TRBV12-4
CDR3: CASRAGTRNIQYF
DNA: TGTGCCAGCAGAGCCGGGACTAGAAACATTCAGTACTTC

J: TRBJ1-2
size: NA
D: TRBD1
V: TRBV20-1
CDR3: CSAHQGQGNGYTF
DNA: TGCAGTGCTCATCAGGGACAGGGGAATGGCTACACCTTC

J: TRBJ2-1
size: NA
D: TRBD2
V: TRBV12-3/TRBV12-4
CDR3: CASRRGRPNGLAGTEQFF
DNA: TGTGCCAGCAGGAGGGGACGTCCTAATGGGCTAGCGGGGACCGAGCAGTTCTTC

J: TRBJ2-5
size: NA
D: NA
V: TRBV29-1
CDR3: CSVVDAGETQYF
DNA: TGCAGCGTTGTCGACGCGGGGGAGACCCAGTACTTC

J: TRBJ2-3
size: NA
D: NA
V: TRBV20-1
CDR3: CSAAVGADTQYF
DNA: TGCAGTGCTGCCGTGGGGGCAGATACGCAGTATTTT

J: TRBJ1-2
size: NA
D: TRBD1
V: TRBV5-4
CDR3: CASSYAGQGAYGYTF
DNA: TGTGCCAGCAGCTACGCGGGACAGGGCGCCTATGGCTACACCTTC

J: TRBJ2-7
size: NA
D: NA
V: TRBV9
CDR3: CASSLDNYEQYF
DNA: TGTGCCAGCAGCTTAGACAACTACGAGCAGTACTTC

J: TRBJ1-4
size: NA
D: TRBD1
V: TRBV6-6
CDR3: CASSYRGQGGEKLFF
DNA: TGTGCCAGCAGTTACAGGGGACAGGGAGGAGAAAAACTGTTTTTT